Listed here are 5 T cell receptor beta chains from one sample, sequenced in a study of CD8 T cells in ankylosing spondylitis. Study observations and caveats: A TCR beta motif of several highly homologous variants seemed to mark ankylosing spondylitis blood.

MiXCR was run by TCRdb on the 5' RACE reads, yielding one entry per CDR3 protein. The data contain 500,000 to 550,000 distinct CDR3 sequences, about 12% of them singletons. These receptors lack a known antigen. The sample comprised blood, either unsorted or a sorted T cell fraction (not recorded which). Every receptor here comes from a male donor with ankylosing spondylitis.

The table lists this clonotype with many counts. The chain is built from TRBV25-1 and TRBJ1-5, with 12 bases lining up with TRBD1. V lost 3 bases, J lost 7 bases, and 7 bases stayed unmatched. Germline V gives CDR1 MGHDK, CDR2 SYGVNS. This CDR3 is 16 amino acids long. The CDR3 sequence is CASSELRDRGPQPQHF. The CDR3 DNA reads TGTGCCAGCAGTGAGCTTCGGGACAGGGGGCCCCAGCCCCAGCATTTT. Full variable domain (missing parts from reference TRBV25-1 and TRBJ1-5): EADIYQTPRYLVIGTGKKITLECSQTMGHDKMYWYQQDPGMELHLIHYSYGVNSTEKGDLSSESTVSRIRTEHFPLTLESARPSHTSQYLCASSELRDRGPQPQHFGDGTRLSIL.

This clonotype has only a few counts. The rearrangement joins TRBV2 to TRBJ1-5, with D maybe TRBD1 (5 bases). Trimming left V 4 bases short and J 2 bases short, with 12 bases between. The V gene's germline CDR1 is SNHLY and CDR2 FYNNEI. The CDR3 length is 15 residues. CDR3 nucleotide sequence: TGTGCCAGCAGTGCCCTACCGGGGCGCAATCAGCCCCAGCATTTT. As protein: CASSALPGRNQPQHF.

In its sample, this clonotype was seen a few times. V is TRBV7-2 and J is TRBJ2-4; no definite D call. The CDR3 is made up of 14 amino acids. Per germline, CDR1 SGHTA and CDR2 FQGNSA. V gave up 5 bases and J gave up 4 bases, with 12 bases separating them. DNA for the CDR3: TGTGCCAGCAGCCCCTTGGCTGTGAAAAACATTCAGTACTTC. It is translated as CASSPLAVKNIQYF.

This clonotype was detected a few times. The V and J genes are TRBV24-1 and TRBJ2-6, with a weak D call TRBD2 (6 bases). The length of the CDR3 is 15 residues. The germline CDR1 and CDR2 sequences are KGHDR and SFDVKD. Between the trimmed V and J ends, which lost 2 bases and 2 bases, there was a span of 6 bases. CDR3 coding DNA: TGTGCCACCAGTGATTCGGGGGCTGGGGCCAACGTCCTGACTTTC. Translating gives CATSDSGAGANVLTF.

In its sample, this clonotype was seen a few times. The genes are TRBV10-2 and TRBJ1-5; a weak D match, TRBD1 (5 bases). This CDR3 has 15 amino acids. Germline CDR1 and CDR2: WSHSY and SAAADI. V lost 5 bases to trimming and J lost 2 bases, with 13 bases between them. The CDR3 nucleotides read TGCGCCAGCAGTAAGGACATTGCGGGCAATCAGCCCCAGCATTTT. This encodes CASSKDIAGNQPQHF.